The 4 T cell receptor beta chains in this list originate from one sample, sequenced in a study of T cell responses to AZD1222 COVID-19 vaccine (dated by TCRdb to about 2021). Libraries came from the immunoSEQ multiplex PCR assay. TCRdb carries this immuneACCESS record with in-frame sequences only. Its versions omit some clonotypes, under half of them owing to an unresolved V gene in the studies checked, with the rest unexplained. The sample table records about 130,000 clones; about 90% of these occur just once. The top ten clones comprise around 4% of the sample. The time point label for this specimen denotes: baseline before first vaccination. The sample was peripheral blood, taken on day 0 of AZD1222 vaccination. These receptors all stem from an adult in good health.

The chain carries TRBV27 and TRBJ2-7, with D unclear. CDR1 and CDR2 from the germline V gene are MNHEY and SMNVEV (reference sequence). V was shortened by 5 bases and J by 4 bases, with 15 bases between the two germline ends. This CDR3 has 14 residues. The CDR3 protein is CASSPSIGGYEQYF. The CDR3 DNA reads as TGTGCCAGCAGTCCCAGTATAGGTGGGTACGAGCAGTACTTC.

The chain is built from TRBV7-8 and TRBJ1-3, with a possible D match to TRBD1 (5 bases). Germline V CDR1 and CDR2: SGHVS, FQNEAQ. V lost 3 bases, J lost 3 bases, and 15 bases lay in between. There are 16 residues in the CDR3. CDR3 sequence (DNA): TGTGCCAGCAGCTTGAGGGGAAGGGATATTGGAAACACCATATATTTT. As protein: CASSLRGRDIGNTIYF.

CDR3 in amino acids: CASSLNGGRDEQFF. In DNA form, the CDR3 reads TGTGCCAGCAGCCTTAATGGGGGCCGGGATGAGCAGTTCTTC. The V call is TRBV7-3, the J call TRBJ2-1, with D perhaps TRBD1 (6 bases). Germline lookup yields CDR1 SGHTA and CDR2 FQGTGA. CDR3 size: 14 residues. The V end was cut by 5 bases, the J end by 8 bases, with 16 bases between.

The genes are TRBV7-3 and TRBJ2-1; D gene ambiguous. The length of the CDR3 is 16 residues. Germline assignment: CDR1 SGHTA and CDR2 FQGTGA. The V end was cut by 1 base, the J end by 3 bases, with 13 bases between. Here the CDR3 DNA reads TGTGCCAGCAGCTTAAGCCCAAGTGTGGGCTACAATGAGCAGTTCTTC. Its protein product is CASSLSPSVGYNEQFF. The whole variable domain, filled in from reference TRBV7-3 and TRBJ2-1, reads GAGVSQTPSNKVTEKGKYVELRCDPISGHTALYWYRQSLGQGPEFLIYFQGTGAADDSGLPNDRFFAVRPEGSVSTLKIQRTERGDSAVYLCASSLSPSVGYNEQFFGPGTRLTVL.